Included here is one TCR beta chain sequence, with context. Its antigen is undetermined. Assay: immunoSEQ multiplex PCR; the TCRdb copy retains only in-frame clones and omits some. The sample lists 130,000 or so clones; about 91% were seen once. The source of the sample is a study of T cell responses to AZD1222 COVID-19 vaccine. General study points: Donors in the cohort were predominantly white British and more often female, and clonal diversity was possibly underestimated.

Trimming cost V 10 bases and J 2 bases, with 17 bases left between them. The CDR3 length is 14 residues. Germline CDR1 LNHDA, CDR2 SQIVND (reference sequence). This chain joins TRBV19 and TRBJ1-1; D remains unclear. This clonotype originated in an adult who received the AZD1222 COVID-19 vaccine. The material was peripheral blood, obtained 28 days after the second AZD1222 dose. The CDR3, as DNA: TGTGCCACCAGAACGATAACGGGAAACACTGAAGCTTTCTTT. This sequence encodes CATRTITGNTEAFF.